The 13 T cell receptor beta chains below all came from one sample that was sequenced in a study of blood T cell repertoires in COVID-19. Sequencing used immunoSEQ multiplex PCR; TCRdb keeps in-frame clones, though not all of them. Of some 290,000 clones listed, roughly 87% are singletons. Specimen: peripheral blood. These receptors were taken from a woman between 50 and 59 years old who had recovered from COVID-19.

This chain links TRBV30 with TRBJ1-1; D perhaps matches TRBD1 (6 bases). Trimming took off 1 base at V and 0 bases at J, with 15 bases between the two ends. The V gene's germline CDR1 is GTSNPN and CDR2 SVGIG (reference sequence). CDR3 length: 16 residues. The CDR3 DNA is TGTGCCTGGAGTGGCCTAGGGGGGGCCGTGAACACTGAAGCTTTCTTT. It is translated as CAWSGLGGAVNTEAFF.

V is TRBV7-9 and J is TRBJ1-1; no firm D call. The CDR3 spans 12 residues. Trimming took off 5 bases at V and 0 bases at J, with 4 bases between the two ends. Germline V lookup: CDR1 SEHNR, CDR2 FQNEAQ (reference sequence). DNA for the CDR3: TGTGCCAGCAGCGCGGTGAACACTGAAGCTTTCTTT. As protein: CASSAVNTEAFF.

The count of this clone is one. The rearrangement joins TRBV2 to TRBJ2-1; 9 bases align to TRBD2. The V segment lost 3 bases and the J segment 9 bases; nucleotides outside the gene matches: 9. Germline V gene data show CDR1 as SNHLY and CDR2 as FYNNEI. The CDR3 covers 15 residues. The CDR3 reads CASSEGGRALGEQFF. CDR3 nucleotide sequence: TGTGCCAGCAGTGAGGGCGGGAGGGCCCTCGGTGAGCAGTTCTTC.

Written as DNA, the CDR3 is TGCGCCAGCAGCCGGGGGGGTAGCACAGATACGCAGTATTTT. Amino acids: CASSRGGSTDTQYF. The chain uses TRBV5-1 and TRBJ2-3, with 8 bases fitting TRBD2. V lost 4 bases and J lost 0; bases outside the gene matches: 1. This CDR3 is 14 amino acids long. Germline V gene lookup returns CDR1 SGHRS and CDR2 YFSETQ.

The V call is TRBV7-2, the J call TRBJ2-7; TRBD2 is a possible D gene (6 bases). V dropped 0 bases and J dropped 5 bases, with 14 bases sitting between them. Germline CDR1 is SGHTA and CDR2 is FQGNSA. There are 15 residues in the CDR3. The DNA of the CDR3 is TGTGCCAGCAGCTTAGCGGGAGGCAAGACGGACGAGCAGTACTTC. This sequence encodes CASSLAGGKTDEQYF.

V and J are TRBV19 and TRBJ2-1, with 14 positions matching TRBD2. There are 15 residues in the CDR3. Per germline, CDR1 LNHDA and CDR2 SQIVND (reference sequence). V lost 4 bases to trimming and J lost 9 bases; unmatched junction nucleotides: 5. As DNA, the CDR3 is TGTGCCAGTAGTACCGGACTAGCGGGAGGTGGTGAGCAGTTCTTC. Protein product: CASSTGLAGGGEQFF. The full variable domain, in which reference TRBV19 and TRBJ2-1 provide the parts outside the CDR3, is DGGITQSPKYLFRKEGQNVTLSCEQNLNHDAMYWYRQDPGQGLRLIYYSQIVNDFQKGDIAEGYSVSREKKESFPLTVTSAQKNPTAFYLCASSTGLAGGGEQFFGPGTRLTVL.

The chain recombines TRBV5-5 with TRBJ1-1; no clear D. The CDR3 runs to 15 residues. Germline V CDR1 and CDR2: SGHKS, YYEKEE (reference sequence). V lost 4 bases, J lost 1 base, and 14 bases lay in between. Here the CDR3 reads CASSLHLAGNTEAFF. In DNA form, the CDR3 reads TGTGCCAGCAGCCTTCATTTGGCAGGGAACACTGAAGCTTTCTTT.

With regard to this clone: Other DNA sequences in this sample translate to the same CDR3. This chain links TRBV5-1 with TRBJ1-1; 7 positions agree with TRBD1. V shed 4 bases and J 0 bases; nucleotides not matched to a gene: 3. Germline assignment: CDR1 SGHRS and CDR2 YFSETQ. The CDR3 consists of 14 residues. The CDR3 reads CASSIQGVNTEAFF. The CDR3 nucleotides read TGCGCCAGCAGCATCCAGGGGGTGAACACTGAAGCTTTCTTT. The full variable domain, with the rest looked up from reference TRBV5-1 and TRBJ1-1, is KAGVTQTPRYLIKTRGQQVTLSCSPISGHRSVSWYQQTPGQGLQFLFEYFSETQRNKGNFPGRFSGRQFSNSRSEMNVSTLELGDSALYLCASSIQGVNTEAFFGQGTRLTVV.

The DNA for the CDR3 is TGTGCCAGCAGCCAAGGGAGTAACTACGAGCAGTACTTC. This gives the protein CASSQGSNYEQYF. V and J are TRBV3-1 (or the pseudogene TRBV3-2) and TRBJ2-7; D not resolved. Trimming took off 1 base at V and 3 bases at J, with 7 bases between the two ends. Germline V gives CDR1 LGHDT, CDR2 YNNKEL (reference sequence). The CDR3 has 13 amino acids.

This chain uses TRBV6-5 with TRBJ2-7, with D tentatively TRBD2 (6 bases). CDR3 length: 14 amino acids. V dropped 0 bases and J dropped 3 bases, with 9 bases sitting between them. Germline V lookup: CDR1 MNHEY, CDR2 SVGAGI. The CDR3 coding sequence is TGTGCCAGCAGTTACTCACGGACTAACTACGAGCAGTACTTC. Its translation is CASSYSRTNYEQYF.

The V gene is TRBV11-2, the J gene TRBJ2-7; D is undetermined. Germline loops: CDR1 SGHAT, CDR2 FQNNGV. The CDR3 runs 11 residues. Trimming left V 6 bases short and J 3 bases short, with 6 bases between. CDR3 region: CASRRNYEQYF. Here the CDR3 DNA reads TGTGCCAGCAGGAGAAACTACGAGCAGTACTTC.

The rearrangement uses TRBV2 and TRBJ1-2; D unresolved. Trimming took 1 base from V and 4 from J, leaving 10 bases between them. The CDR3 runs 14 residues. Per the germline V gene, CDR1 is SNHLY and CDR2 is FYNNEI. The CDR3 sequence: CASSEGRAGYGYTF. In DNA, the CDR3 is TGTGCCAGCAGTGAAGGAAGAGCGGGCTATGGCTACACCTTC. Filled out from reference TRBV2 and TRBJ1-2, the complete variable domain reads EPEVTQTPSHQVTQMGQEVILRCVPISNHLYFYWYRQILGQKVEFLVSFYNNEISEKSEIFDDQFSVERPDGSNFTLKIRSTKLEDSAMYFCASSEGRAGYGYTFGSGTRLTVV.

The chain joins TRBV9 to TRBJ2-2; D remains unclear. There are 14 residues in the CDR3. V gave up 3 bases and J gave up 5 bases, with 11 bases separating them. Germline V gene sequence: CDR1 SGDLS, CDR2 YYNGEE. In DNA form, the CDR3 reads TGTGCCAGCAGCGCCACCCCCGGGACCGGGGAGCTGTTTTTT. Translating it yields CASSATPGTGELFF. The complete variable domain, with remaining parts taken from reference TRBV9 and TRBJ2-2, reads DSGVTQTPKHLITATGQRVTLRCSPRSGDLSVYWYQQSLDQGLQFLIQYYNGEERAKGNILERFSAQQFPDLHSELNLSSLELGDSALYFCASSATPGTGELFFGEGSRLTVL.